A selection of T cell receptor beta chains follows, all from one sample in a study of shared clonotypes between healthy human individuals. Sequenced by immunoSEQ multiplex PCR; TCRdb stores in-frame clones only, minus some. The sample yields about 2.4 million clones, 93% seen once. Specimen: naive CD4+ T cells from PBMCs. The receptors come from a man younger than 30 in good health. Some clones in this sample may be carry-over from other donors' samples. The conserved cysteine and the conserved F or W are not part of the CDR3 here. Fields, in order: J gene, V gene, CDR3 protein.

TRBJ1-1,TRBV5-4,ASSRGGDTEAF
TRBJ2-7,TRBV5-1,ASSLTGEDSYEQY
TRBJ2-7,TRBV2,ASSLLTYEQY
TRBJ2-1,TRBV6-1,ASSELPASHNEQF
TRBJ2-1,TRBV5-8,ASSLLGPNQNEQF
TRBJ1-5,TRBV7-2,ASSLSTGRGQPQH
TRBJ2-3,TRBV28,ASSFTSGSSSTDTQY
TRBJ1-1,TRBV30,AWTRTEAF
TRBJ1-1,TRBV28,ASSLIQNTEAF
TRBJ2-1,TRBV9,ASSVDSGAYNEQF
TRBJ2-7,TRBV28,ASSLTGTGEQY
TRBJ2-7,TRBV4-2,ASSLKAGYSYEQY
TRBJ2-3,TRBV5-1,ASSARSGSTDTQY
TRBJ2-7,TRBV5-1,ASSFRGRDEQY
TRBJ2-7,TRBV18,ASSPPAGDYEQY
TRBJ1-2,TRBV20-1,RGGQMGGYT
TRBJ1-2,TRBV5-6,ASSRGQIYGYT
TRBJ2-2,TRBV5-8,ASRTRDRNTGELF
TRBJ2-7,TRBV6-5,ASSFQGTSYEQY
TRBJ2-2,TRBV11-3,ASSPRLAGESGELF
TRBJ2-2,TRBV9,ASSVVVGGPLTGELF
TRBJ1-1,TRBV28,ASSEGGGAGEAF
TRBJ2-1,TRBV7-3,ASSLFRVTSVNNEQF
TRBJ2-1,TRBV6-1,ASSGRLAGLYNEQF
TRBJ2-7,TRBV5-1,ASSPGQGNWYEQY
TRBJ2-6,TRBV30,AWWGGNVSGANVLT
TRBJ1-2,TRBV7-2,ASSLGRRVDYGYT
TRBJ2-7,TRBV7-3,ASSSASSYEQY
TRBJ2-2,TRBV7-2,ASSLGGWSPGELF
TRBJ2-2,TRBV4-1,ASSPTTSAYNTGELF
TRBJ1-5,TRBV7-2,ASSLGGTVVQPQH
TRBJ2-1,TRBV5-4,ASSTGTSGSSYNEQF
TRBJ2-3,TRBV29-1,SVDQGSTDTQY
TRBJ2-7,TRBV18,ASSPRQGTVGGSYEQY
TRBJ2-5,TRBV9,ASRPVGTGETQY
TRBJ2-1,TRBV5-4,ASSMGLARINEQF
TRBJ1-2,TRBV2,ASSESGLSNYGYT
TRBJ2-4,TRBV9,ASSVGGSAKNIQY